A single sample gave rise to the 18 T cell receptor beta chains below, sequenced in a study of radiotherapy plus CTLA-4 blockade in lung cancer. Clones were sequenced by immunoSEQ multiplex PCR, and TCRdb holds only the in-frame ones, with some missing. The sample yields about 60,000 clones, approximately 76% seen once. The sequences come from peripheral blood, collected from a patient treated with radiotherapy plus ipilimumab. The receptors stem from a human donor with non-small cell lung cancer who had a complete response to radiotherapy plus ipilimumab.

The V call is TRBV6-6, the J call TRBJ1-2; 10 bases agree with TRBD1. Germline CDR1 is MNHNY and CDR2 is SVGAGI (reference sequence). V was pared by 2 bases and J by 4 bases, with 1 base of the junction left unmatched. The CDR3 is 14 residues long. The CDR3 region has the DNA TGTGCCAGCAGTTACGGGACAGGGGTCTATGGCTACACCTTC. Its translation: CASSYGTGVYGYTF.

The V and J genes are TRBV9 and TRBJ1-3, with TRBD1 matching over 9 bases. Germline loops: CDR1 SGDLS, CDR2 YYNGEE. After removal of 0 bases from V and 2 bases from J, the junction contained 6 bases not matched to a gene. The CDR3 contains 17 residues. The CDR3 bases are TGTGCCAGCAGCGTAGCTCCAGGGACAGGGCCTGGAAACACCATATATTTT. Protein sequence: CASSVAPGTGPGNTIYF. Full variable domain (rest looked up from reference TRBV9 and TRBJ1-3): DSGVTQTPKHLITATGQRVTLRCSPRSGDLSVYWYQQSLDQGLQFLIQYYNGEERAKGNILERFSAQQFPDLHSELNLSSLELGDSALYFCASSVAPGTGPGNTIYFGEGSWLTVV.

The chain carries TRBV2 and TRBJ2-1; 8 nucleotides agree with TRBD2. Per germline, CDR1 SNHLY and CDR2 FYNNEI. The CDR3 spans 14 residues. The V gene end was trimmed by 6 bases and the J gene end by 9 bases; junction bases not matched to a gene: 10. The CDR3 here is CASRQPSGGAEQFF. The CDR3 DNA is TGTGCCAGCAGGCAGCCCAGCGGGGGTGCTGAGCAGTTCTTC.

The CDR3: CASSLVAGKLFF. The CDR3 coding sequence is TGTGCCAGCAGCTTAGTCGCGGGGAAACTGTTTTTT. V is TRBV7-8 and J is TRBJ1-4, with D uncertain. CDR3 length: 12 residues. Trimming pared 1 base from V and 11 bases from J, leaving 8 bases between. Germline CDR1 and CDR2: SGHVS and FQNEAQ. Together with reference TRBV7-8 and TRBJ1-4, the CDR3 gives the full variable domain: GAGVSQSPRYKVAKRGQDVALRCDPISGHVSLFWYQQALGQGPEFLTYFQNEAQLDKSGLPSDRFFAERPEGSVSTLKIQRTQQEDSAVYLCASSLVAGKLFFGSGTQLSVL.

The chain carries TRBV6-5 and TRBJ1-1; D not resolved. Germline CDR1 MNHEY, CDR2 SVGAGI. The CDR3 consists of 13 residues. Trimming stripped 6 bases from V and 1 base from J, with 9 bases between. CDR3 nucleotide sequence: TGTGCCAGCAGGACACCATCGAACACTGAAGCTTTCTTT. Protein product: CASRTPSNTEAFF.

The chain recombines TRBV7-2 with TRBJ2-2, with 15 positions matching TRBD2. J was trimmed by 7 bases and V by 5 bases; bases with no gene match: 8. CDR3 length: 17 residues. The V gene's germline CDR1 is SGHTA and CDR2 FQGNSA. The CDR3 DNA reads TGTGCCAGCAGCGACAGGACTAGCGGGGGGGGCGTCGGGGAGCTGTTTTTT. Its translation is CASSDRTSGGGVGELFF.

The chain joins TRBV7-9 to TRBJ2-5, with TRBD2 identical over 12 bases. Germline CDR1 reads SEHNR; CDR2 reads FQNEAQ (reference sequence). The V segment lost 5 bases and the J segment 1 base; nucleotides outside the gene matches: 11. The CDR3 length is 18 residues. CDR3 nucleotide sequence: TGTGCCAGCAGCACAGGACTAGCGGGAAACCCGAGCCAAGAGACCCAGTACTTC. Residues: CASSTGLAGNPSQETQYF.

This chain connects TRBV30 to TRBJ1-3; D is uncertain. Trimming took 4 bases from V and 0 from J, leaving 7 bases between them. The germline V gene encodes CDR1 GTSNPN and CDR2 SVGIG (reference sequence). CDR3 size: 13 residues. CDR3 loop: CAWKLRSGNTIYF. The CDR3 DNA follows: TGTGCCTGGAAACTCCGCTCTGGAAACACCATATATTTT.

This chain links TRBV6-5 with TRBJ2-2, with a weak D call TRBD2 (5 bases). Germline CDR1 and CDR2: MNHEY and SVGAGI. This CDR3 spans 16 amino acids. Trimming left V 0 bases short and J 7 bases short, with 15 bases between. CDR3 loop: CASSYSVFGENGELFF. The CDR3 region has the DNA TGTGCCAGCAGTTACTCGGTATTTGGGGAGAACGGGGAGCTGTTTTTT.

V and J are TRBV28 and TRBJ1-5; the D is unclear. V lost 6 bases to trimming and J lost 0 bases, with 9 bases between them. Germline CDR1 and CDR2: MDHEN and SYDVKM. There are 14 residues in the CDR3. The CDR3 loop is CASRGSYSNQPQHF. DNA for the CDR3: TGTGCCAGCAGAGGGAGTTATAGCAATCAGCCCCAGCATTTT.

This clone has just a few counts. The CDR3 loop is CASSDRGLAGVDTQYF. For the CDR3, the DNA is TGTGCCAGCAGTGATAGGGGGCTAGCGGGAGTAGATACGCAGTATTTT. The J gene is TRBJ2-3, the V gene TRBV25-1; TRBD2 matches at 10 bases. CDR3 size: 16 residues. The ends lost 3 bases at V and 5 bases at J; junction bases unmatched: 8. Germline CDR1 is MGHDK and CDR2 is SYGVNS.

This chain links TRBV2 with TRBJ2-7; D remains unclear. Germline V lookup: CDR1 SNHLY, CDR2 FYNNEI. CDR3 size: 14 residues. V lost 4 bases, J lost 1 base, and 11 bases lay in between. CDR3: CASSGSPGSYEQYF. Here the CDR3 DNA reads TGTGCCAGCAGTGGGAGCCCTGGGTCCTACGAGCAGTACTTC.

V is TRBV28 and J is TRBJ2-3; 7 bases agree with TRBD2. The germline V gene has CDR1 MDHEN and CDR2 SYDVKM. This CDR3 comprises 15 residues. J was trimmed by 3 bases and V by 8 bases; bases with no gene match: 11. CDR3 in amino acids: CASGSGRGKTDTQYF. The CDR3 region has the DNA TGTGCCAGCGGATCAGGGAGGGGAAAAACAGATACGCAGTATTTT.

The chain couples TRBV5-1 to TRBJ2-1; possibly TRBD2 for D (6 bases). The V end lost 2 bases, the J end lost 2 bases, and 11 bases lay between the germline ends. The CDR3 has 15 residues. CDR1 is SGHRS, CDR2 YFSETQ, per germline. For the CDR3, the DNA is TGCGCCAGCAGCTTCTCATCGGGGGCCTACAATGAGCAGTTCTTC. Protein sequence: CASSFSSGAYNEQFF.

V usage is TRBV4-1 and J usage is TRBJ1-4; D is undetermined. The CDR3 contains 14 residues. Trimming took 0 bases from V and 8 from J, leaving 10 bases between them. Per germline, CDR1 MGHRA and CDR2 YSYEKL. The CDR3 protein is CASSQDGRLEKLFF. The CDR3 nucleotides read TGCGCCAGCAGCCAAGATGGGCGCCTAGAAAAACTGTTTTTT.

The chain links TRBV7-3 to TRBJ1-6, with D unresolved. This CDR3 contains 14 residues. CDR1 SGHTA and CDR2 FQGTGA come from the germline V gene. Trimming stripped 3 bases from V and 7 bases from J, with 10 bases between. CDR3 in DNA: TGTGCCAGCAGCTTGTTGATGAGAAATTCACCCCTCCACTTT. This gives the protein CASSLLMRNSPLHF.

The chain carries TRBV7-8 and TRBJ2-7; D remains ambiguous. Germline-derived CDR1 and CDR2 are SGHVS and FQNEAQ. V dropped 7 bases and J dropped 4 bases, with 8 bases sitting between them. This CDR3 has 11 residues. The CDR3 DNA reads as TGTGCCAGCACCTACCGTTACGAGCAGTACTTC. This translates into CASTYRYEQYF.

The J gene is TRBJ2-1, the V gene TRBV18; 14 bases align to TRBD2. Germline V lookup: CDR1 KGHSH, CDR2 LQKENI. Unmatched junction bases numbered 7, after V lost 6 bases and J lost 0 bases. The CDR3 consists of 18 residues. The CDR3 sequence is CASSTTSGGARSYNEQFF. CDR3 coding DNA: TGTGCCAGCTCGACGACTAGCGGGGGGGCCCGCTCCTACAATGAGCAGTTCTTC.